What follows are 23 T cell receptor beta chains derived from one specimen sequenced in a study of beta chain features in type 1 diabetes. Expressed TCRB transcripts got sequenced, as all isolated RNA was reverse transcribed. Generated by immunoSEQ multiplex PCR, the TCRdb table keeps only in-frame clones and is missing some. The top ten clones hold 0.45% to 0.65% of a sample with a few hundred thousand clones, 8% to 10% of them seen once. Study conclusions and caveats: TCRB CDR3 length was moderately but significantly reduced in all four CD4+ subsets of Type 1 diabetes patients.

What these receptors recognize is not known. The sample comprised central memory CD4+ T cells from blood. The receptors were gathered from a man under 40 with type 1 diabetes.

The chain recombines TRBV6-1 with TRBJ1-5; no clear D gene. Trimming shortened V by 3 bases and J by 5 bases, and 20 bases separated the two germline ends. CDR1 and CDR2 (germline): MNHNS, SASEGT. CDR3 length equals 17 residues. CDR3 region: CASSEARAELFYQPQHF. CDR3 DNA sequence: TGTGCCAGCAGTGAGGCTAGGGCAGAGTTGTTTTATCAGCCCCAGCATTTT.

This clone was found many times. The CDR3 sequence is CASSPGSSRTDTQYF. CDR3 in DNA: TGTGCCAGCTCACCCGGGTCGAGTAGGACAGATACGCAGTATTTT. The chain uses TRBV18 and TRBJ2-3; D gene ambiguous. The CDR3 consists of 15 residues. CDR1 is KGHSH, CDR2 LQKENI, per germline. The germline V and J ends were trimmed by 3 bases and 3 bases, with 13 bases remaining between them.

A few counts support this clone. The chain employs TRBV6-1 and TRBJ1-5, with TRBD1 as a possible D gene (6 bases). Germline assignment: CDR1 MNHNS and CDR2 SASEGT. The CDR3 runs 15 residues. The germline V and J ends were trimmed by 6 bases and 3 bases, with 15 bases remaining between them. The CDR3 sequence is CASSSTGSSNQPQHF. In nucleotides, the CDR3 is TGTGCCAGCAGCAGTACAGGGTCGTCCAATCAGCCCCAGCATTTT.

This clone was seen a few times. The CDR3: CASSTLYSSGANVLTF. The CDR3 region has the DNA TGTGCCAGTAGTACCCTCTACAGCTCTGGGGCCAACGTCCTGACTTTC. J is TRBJ2-6 and V is TRBV19, with no clear D. Trimming removed 4 bases at V and 0 bases at J, with 10 bases between. The CDR3 is 16 amino acids. CDR1 is LNHDA and CDR2 is SQIVND in the germline V gene (reference sequence).

V and J are TRBV5-6 and TRBJ2-2; D might be TRBD2 (7 bases). The CDR3 covers 17 residues. V lost 5 bases to trimming and J lost 0 bases, with 17 bases between them. Germline loops: CDR1 SGHDT, CDR2 YYEEEE. In nucleotides, the CDR3 is TGTGCCAGCAGGGTAGGGGGGGCCCCCTCGAACACCGGGGAGCTGTTTTTT. It translates to CASRVGGAPSNTGELFF. The whole variable domain, remainder taken from reference TRBV5-6 and TRBJ2-2, is DAGVTQSPTHLIKTRGQQVTLRCSPKSGHDTVSWYQQALGQGPQFIFQYYEEEERQRGNFPDRFSGHQFPNYSSELNVNALLLGDSALYLCASRVGGAPSNTGELFFGEGSRLTVL.

This clone was counted ten times or more. The V call is TRBV7-2, the J call TRBJ2-3; tentative D call: TRBD1 (6 bases). Trimming removed 1 base from V and 4 bases from J, with 9 bases in between. CDR1 is SGHTA and CDR2 is FQGNSA in the germline V gene. The CDR3 covers 14 residues. The CDR3 loop is CASSLDQGSDTQYF. CDR3 nucleotides: TGTGCCAGCAGCTTAGATCAGGGGTCAGATACGCAGTATTTT.

The rearrangement joins TRBV7-2 to TRBJ2-2; D remains ambiguous. In germline, CDR1 is SGHTA, CDR2 FQGNSA. The germline V and J ends were trimmed by 5 bases and 10 bases, with 11 bases remaining between them. This CDR3 region has 12 residues. The CDR3 reads CASSLGVAELFF. CDR3 DNA: TGTGCCAGCAGCCTCGGTGTTGCGGAGCTGTTTTTT.

In nucleotides, the CDR3 is TGTGCCAGCAGCGGTGTGGGCAGGGGGAGGTACGAGCAGTACTTC. Encoded protein: CASSGVGRGRYEQYF. V is TRBV11-2 and J is TRBJ2-7; TRBD1 might be the D (7 bases). V lost 5 bases and J 4 bases, leaving 18 bases between the germline ends. Germline V gene lookup returns CDR1 SGHAT and CDR2 FQNNGV. The length of the CDR3 is 15 residues.

This clone has just a few counts. The chain carries TRBV10-3 and TRBJ1-1, with D unresolved. Germline CDR1 is ENHRY and CDR2 is SYGVKD. CDR3 length equals 12 residues. Trimming cost V 7 bases and J 1 base, with 7 bases left between them. CDR3 nucleotide sequence: TGTGCCATCAATATTGGGAACACTGAAGCTTTCTTT. Protein sequence: CAINIGNTEAFF.

The gene calls are TRBV4-1 and TRBJ2-1; 9 bases align to TRBD2. Germline V lookup: CDR1 MGHRA, CDR2 YSYEKL. The CDR3 length is 17 residues. The J segment lost 9 bases and the V segment lost 0 bases, leaving 12 bases of the junction unmatched. CDR3 DNA sequence: TGCGCCAGCAGCCAAGATCGTGGTAGCGGGAGACGTAGTGAGCAGTTCTTC. Amino acid sequence: CASSQDRGSGRRSEQFF.

This clone was detected a few times. This sequence joins TRBV7-2 and TRBJ1-1, with a possible D match to TRBD1 (5 bases). V lost 2 bases and J lost 6, with 10 bases in between. This CDR3 has 13 amino acids. CDR1 and CDR2 (germline): SGHTA, FQGNSA. The DNA for the CDR3 is TGTGCCAGCAGCTTAAAAGGGACGTCTGAAGCTTTCTTT. Amino acids: CASSLKGTSEAFF.

This clone occurred many times. The rearrangement links TRBV18 to TRBJ2-1, with D tentatively TRBD2 (6 bases). The CDR3 sequence is 13 residues long. Germline CDR1 and CDR2: KGHSH and LQKENI. The germline V and J ends were trimmed by 10 bases and 0 bases, with 10 bases remaining between them. CDR3 protein: CATLGGSYNEQFF. The CDR3, as DNA: TGTGCCACCCTCGGGGGCTCCTACAATGAGCAGTTCTTC. Drawing the rest from reference TRBV18 and TRBJ2-1, the complete variable domain is NAGVMQNPRHLVRRRGQEARLRCSPMKGHSHVYWYRQLPEEGLKFMVYLQKENIIDESGMPKERFSAEFPKEGPSILRIQQVVRGDSAAYFCATLGGSYNEQFFGPGTRLTVL.

This clone was seen many times. The chain uses TRBV23-1 and TRBJ1-2; the D is unclear. TRBV23-1 is flagged as an ORF with uncertain function. The CDR3 totals 15 residues. Trimming shortened V by 4 bases and J by 4 bases, and 16 bases separated the two germline ends. The CDR3, as DNA: TGCGCCAGCAGTCTCCCGGTTAAAGGCCCCTATGGCTACACCTTC. Amino acids: CASSLPVKGPYGYTF.

This clone was seen a handful of times. The V call is TRBV19, the J call TRBJ1-1, with D possibly TRBD1 on 5 matching bases. The V and J ends lost 10 bases and 2 bases respectively, with 17 bases between them. Germline V gene sequence: CDR1 LNHDA, CDR2 SQIVND (reference sequence). The length of the CDR3 is 14 residues. The CDR3 DNA follows: TGTGCCACCCTTAACGACAGACTAAACACTGAAGCTTTCTTT. This codes for CATLNDRLNTEAFF.

V and J are TRBV6-1 and TRBJ2-3; 7 bases agree with TRBD2. Trimming cost V 1 base and J 6 bases; bases outside gene matches: 1. Germline assignment: CDR1 MNHNS and CDR2 SASEGT. The CDR3 runs to 13 residues. CDR3 nucleotide sequence: TGTGCCAGCAGTGAAGGAGCGGGGGATACGCAGTATTTT. Amino acids: CASSEGAGDTQYF.

This clone was seen more than once but under ten times. The V call is TRBV25-1, the J call TRBJ2-2; 7 bases are a match to TRBD1. V shed 7 bases, J shed 7 bases, and the junction held 15 bases outside the gene matches. There are 16 residues in the CDR3. CDR1 and CDR2 (germline): MGHDK, SYGVNS. CDR3 in DNA: TGTGCCAGCAAGTCTCAAAGGGACAGCGACATCGGGGAGCTGTTTTTT. This encodes CASKSQRDSDIGELFF.

The chain joins TRBV9 to TRBJ2-1, with D possibly matching TRBD1 (6 bases). With 4 bases removed from V and 9 bases from J, the gap between germline ends came to 8 bases. The CDR3 covers 11 residues. Germline V gene sequence: CDR1 SGDLS, CDR2 YYNGEE. The CDR3 DNA follows: TGTGCCAGCAGCTTGACAGGTGAGCAGTTCTTC. Protein: CASSLTGEQFF.

This clone showed up many times. This chain's CDR3 is CASSLGGSDNEQFF. CDR3 DNA: TGTGCCAGCAGCTTAGGCGGAAGTGACAATGAGCAGTTCTTC. V usage is TRBV7-2 and J usage is TRBJ2-1; D unclear. CDR1 SGHTA and CDR2 FQGNSA come from the germline V gene. V lost 1 base to trimming and J lost 5 bases, with 9 bases between them. CDR3 length equals 14 residues.

This clone was detected only a few times. The CDR3 loop reads CASSIGMGQGLLRTEAFF. CDR3 coding DNA: TGTGCCAGCAGCATAGGGATGGGACAGGGCCTATTACGGACTGAAGCTTTCTTT. The chain is built from TRBV11-2 and TRBJ1-1, with TRBD1 identical over 9 bases. V was clipped by 5 bases and J by 5 bases; unmatched bases: 18. CDR1 is SGHAT and CDR2 is FQNNGV in the germline V gene. The CDR3 is made up of 18 amino acids.

The J gene is TRBJ2-2, the V gene TRBV4-2, with D possibly being TRBD2 (5 bases). This CDR3 is 14 amino acids long. Looked up from germline, CDR1 is LGHNA and CDR2 is YNFKEQ. V gave up 0 bases and J gave up 6 bases, with 8 bases separating them. The chain's CDR3 is CASSQERVAGELFF. The CDR3 nucleotides are TGTGCCAGCAGCCAAGAGAGGGTCGCCGGGGAGCTGTTTTTT.

This clone was seen more than once but under ten times. The CDR3 nucleotides read TGTGCCAGCTCACCGGGAATTACTTCTAGCACAGATACGCAGTATTTT. It yields the protein CASSPGITSSTDTQYF. The rearrangement uses TRBV18 and TRBJ2-3; D call uncertain. The CDR3 is 16 amino acids. Germline assignment: CDR1 KGHSH and CDR2 LQKENI. V was shortened by 3 bases and J by 0 bases, with 13 bases between the two germline ends.

The chain uses TRBV28 and TRBJ2-7; no clear D. CDR3 size: 15 residues. The germline V gene has CDR1 MDHEN and CDR2 SYDVKM. Trimming left V 6 bases short and J 0 bases short, with 15 bases between. This CDR3 is CASSPVVGNSYEQYF. The CDR3 DNA is TGTGCCAGCAGCCCGGTTGTGGGGAACTCCTACGAGCAGTACTTC.

The rearrangement uses TRBV11-2 and TRBJ1-2; D call uncertain. CDR1 SGHAT and CDR2 FQNNGV come from the germline V gene. The CDR3 runs to 14 residues. V lost 7 bases and J lost 3, with 15 bases in between. The DNA for the CDR3 is TGTGCCAGCACTAAAGCACGGGGAGACTATGGCTACACCTTC. Translated: CASTKARGDYGYTF.